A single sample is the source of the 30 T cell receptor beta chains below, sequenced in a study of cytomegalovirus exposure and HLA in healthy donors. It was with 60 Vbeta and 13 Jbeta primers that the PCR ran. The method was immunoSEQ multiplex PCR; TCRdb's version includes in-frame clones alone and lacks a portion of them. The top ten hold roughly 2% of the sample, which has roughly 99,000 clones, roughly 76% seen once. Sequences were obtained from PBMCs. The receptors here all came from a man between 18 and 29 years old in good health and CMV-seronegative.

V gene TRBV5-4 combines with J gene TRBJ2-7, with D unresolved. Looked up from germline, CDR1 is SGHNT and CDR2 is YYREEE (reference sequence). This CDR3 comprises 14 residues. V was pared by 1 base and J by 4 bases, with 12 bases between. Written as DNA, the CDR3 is TGTGCCAGCAGCTTGAATGGTCCCGGTTACGAGCAGTACTTC. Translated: CASSLNGPGYEQYF.

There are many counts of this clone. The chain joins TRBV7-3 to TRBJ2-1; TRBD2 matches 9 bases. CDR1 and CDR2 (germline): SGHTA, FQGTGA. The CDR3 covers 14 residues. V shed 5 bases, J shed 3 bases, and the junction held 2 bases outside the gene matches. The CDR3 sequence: CASSLSGGYNEQFF. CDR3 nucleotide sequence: TGTGCCAGCAGCCTTAGCGGGGGCTACAATGAGCAGTTCTTC.

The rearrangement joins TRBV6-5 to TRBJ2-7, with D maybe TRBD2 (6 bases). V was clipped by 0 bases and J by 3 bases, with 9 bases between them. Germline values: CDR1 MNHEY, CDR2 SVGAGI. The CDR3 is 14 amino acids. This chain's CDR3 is CASSYSGRGYEQYF. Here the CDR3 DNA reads TGTGCCAGCAGTTACTCAGGGCGGGGCTACGAGCAGTACTTC.

The chain's CDR3 is CATSRERLSYEQYF. The CDR3 DNA reads TGTGCCACCAGCAGAGAGCGGCTCTCCTACGAGCAGTACTTC. The rearrangement uses TRBV15 and TRBJ2-7, with D hard to call. The CDR3 runs to 14 residues. CDR1 and CDR2 (germline): LNHNV, YYDKDF (reference sequence). The ends were cut back, 0 bases at V and 0 bases at J, with 6 bases in the middle.

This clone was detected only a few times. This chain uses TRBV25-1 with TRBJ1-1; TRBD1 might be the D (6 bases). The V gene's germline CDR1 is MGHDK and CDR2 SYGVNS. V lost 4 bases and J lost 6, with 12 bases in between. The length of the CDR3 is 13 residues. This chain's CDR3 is CASSVGASSEAFF. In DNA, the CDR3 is TGTGCCAGCAGTGTGGGGGCGAGTTCTGAAGCTTTCTTT. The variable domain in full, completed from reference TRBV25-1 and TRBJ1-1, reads EADIYQTPRYLVIGTGKKITLECSQTMGHDKMYWYQQDPGMELHLIHYSYGVNSTEKGDLSSESTVSRIRTEHFPLTLESARPSHTSQYLCASSVGASSEAFFGQGTRLTVV.

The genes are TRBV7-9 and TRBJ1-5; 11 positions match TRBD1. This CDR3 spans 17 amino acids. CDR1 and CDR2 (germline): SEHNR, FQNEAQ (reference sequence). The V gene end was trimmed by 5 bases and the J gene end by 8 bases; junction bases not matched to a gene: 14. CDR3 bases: TGTGCCAGCAGCCTCGGACAGGGGGCCCCCGGCTTTGAGCCCCAGCATTTT. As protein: CASSLGQGAPGFEPQHF.

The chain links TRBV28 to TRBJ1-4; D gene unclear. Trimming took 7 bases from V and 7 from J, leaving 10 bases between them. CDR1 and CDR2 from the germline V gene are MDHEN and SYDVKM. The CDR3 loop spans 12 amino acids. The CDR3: CASTLSGEKLFF. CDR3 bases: TGTGCCAGCACGTTGAGCGGTGAAAAACTGTTTTTT.

The CDR3 here is CASRAEGTTDTQYF. CDR3 nucleotides: TGTGCCAGCAGGGCGGAGGGGACCACAGATACGCAGTATTTT. The chain has TRBV6-6 and TRBJ2-3, with D tentatively TRBD2 (6 bases). Trimming removed 6 bases at V and 2 bases at J, with 12 bases between. Germline lookup yields CDR1 MNHNY and CDR2 SVGAGI (reference sequence). This CDR3 is built from 14 residues.

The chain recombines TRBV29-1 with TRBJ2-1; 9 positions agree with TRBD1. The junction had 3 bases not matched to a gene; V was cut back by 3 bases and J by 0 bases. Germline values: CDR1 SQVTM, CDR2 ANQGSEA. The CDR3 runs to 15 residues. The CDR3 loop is CSVEGTGSSYNEQFF. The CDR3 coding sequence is TGCAGCGTTGAGGGGACAGGGAGCTCCTACAATGAGCAGTTCTTC.

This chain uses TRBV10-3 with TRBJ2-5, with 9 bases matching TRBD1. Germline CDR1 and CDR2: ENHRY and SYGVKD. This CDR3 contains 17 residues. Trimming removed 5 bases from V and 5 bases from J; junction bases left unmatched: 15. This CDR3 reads CAISRGQGGATRETQYF. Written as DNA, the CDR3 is TGTGCCATCAGTCGGGGACAGGGCGGTGCTACCAGGGAGACCCAGTACTTC.

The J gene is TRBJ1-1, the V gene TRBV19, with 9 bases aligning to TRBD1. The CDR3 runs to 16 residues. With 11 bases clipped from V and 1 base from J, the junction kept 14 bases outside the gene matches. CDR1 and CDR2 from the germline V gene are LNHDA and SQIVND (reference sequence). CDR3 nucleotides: TGTGCCGTAAAGGCCCGGACAGGGGCTTCGAACACTGAAGCTTTCTTT. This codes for CAVKARTGASNTEAFF. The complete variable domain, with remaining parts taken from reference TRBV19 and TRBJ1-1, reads DGGITQSPKYLFRKEGQNVTLSCEQNLNHDAMYWYRQDPGQGLRLIYYSQIVNDFQKGDIAEGYSVSREKKESFPLTVTSAQKNPTAFYLCAVKARTGASNTEAFFGQGTRLTVV.

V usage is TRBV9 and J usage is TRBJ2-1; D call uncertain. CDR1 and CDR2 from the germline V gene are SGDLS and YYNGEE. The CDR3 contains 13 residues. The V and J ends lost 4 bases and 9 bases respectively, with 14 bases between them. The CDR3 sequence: CASSPGVRSEQFF. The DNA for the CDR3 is TGTGCCAGCAGCCCAGGTGTCCGCAGTGAGCAGTTCTTC.

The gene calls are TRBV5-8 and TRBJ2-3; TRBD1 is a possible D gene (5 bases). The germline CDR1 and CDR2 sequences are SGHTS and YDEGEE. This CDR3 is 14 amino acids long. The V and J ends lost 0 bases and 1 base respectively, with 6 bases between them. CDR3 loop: CASSLEGGTDTQYF. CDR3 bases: TGTGCCAGCAGCTTGGAAGGGGGCACAGATACGCAGTATTTT.

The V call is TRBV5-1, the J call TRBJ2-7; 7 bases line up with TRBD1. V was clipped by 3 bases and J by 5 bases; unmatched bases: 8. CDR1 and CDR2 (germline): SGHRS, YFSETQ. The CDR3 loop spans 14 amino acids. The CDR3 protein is CASSSTGNWHEQYF. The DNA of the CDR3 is TGCGCCAGCAGCTCGACAGGGAATTGGCACGAGCAGTACTTC.

The CDR3 here is CASSEGRGANSPLHF. CDR3 in DNA: TGTGCCAGCAGTGAAGGGCGGGGGGCTAATTCACCCCTCCACTTT. This chain joins TRBV6-1 and TRBJ1-6; perhaps TRBD1 as D (6 bases). Trimming cost V 1 base and J 6 bases, with 10 bases left between them. Per the germline V gene, CDR1 is MNHNS and CDR2 is SASEGT. The CDR3 consists of 15 residues.

The CDR3 DNA reads TGTGCCAGCACCCTTGAGGGGACAGGGGTCTCCTACGAGCAGTACTTC. Its translation is CASTLEGTGVSYEQYF. V and J are TRBV21-1 and TRBJ2-7; the table's TRBD1 call for D was not verified on the DNA. TRBV21-1 is listed as a pseudogene. The CDR3 has 16 amino acids.

The CDR3 DNA reads TGTGCCAGCAGTCTAGGACAGAACACAGATACGCAGTATTTT. Translation gives CASSLGQNTDTQYF. The chain recombines TRBV28 with TRBJ2-3; the D gene is possibly TRBD1 (6 bases). The CDR3 is 14 amino acids. Trimming pared 5 bases from V and 2 bases from J, leaving 11 bases between. The germline gives CDR1 MDHEN, CDR2 SYDVKM. The full variable domain, completed using reference TRBV28 and TRBJ2-3, is DVKVTQSSRYLVKRTGEKVFLECVQDMDHENMFWYRQDPGLGLRLIYFSYDVKMKEKGDIPEGYSVSREKKERFSLILESASTNQTSMYLCASSLGQNTDTQYFGPGTRLTVL.

CDR3 sequence: CASSFRQGAQNTEAFF. CDR3 bases: TGTGCCAGCAGCTTCAGGCAGGGTGCACAGAACACTGAAGCTTTCTTT. The chain combines TRBV11-2 with TRBJ1-1; possibly TRBD1 for D (5 bases). V lost 3 bases and J 1 base, leaving 15 bases between the germline ends. Germline loops: CDR1 SGHAT, CDR2 FQNNGV. The CDR3 has 16 amino acids.

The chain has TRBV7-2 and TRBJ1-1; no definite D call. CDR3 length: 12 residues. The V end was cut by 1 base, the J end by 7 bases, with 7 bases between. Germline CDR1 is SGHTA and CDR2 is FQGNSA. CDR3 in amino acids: CASSLVWSEAFF. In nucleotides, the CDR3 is TGTGCCAGCAGCTTAGTCTGGAGTGAAGCTTTCTTT.

The CDR3 coding sequence is TGTGCCATCAGTAAAAGGGACAGGGAAGGCACAGATACGCAGTATTTT. This encodes CAISKRDREGTDTQYF. The chain carries TRBV10-3 and TRBJ2-3; TRBD1 aligns across 9 bases. CDR1 is ENHRY, CDR2 SYGVKD, per germline. The V gene end was trimmed by 5 bases and the J gene end by 1 base; junction bases not matched to a gene: 7. The CDR3 has 16 residues.

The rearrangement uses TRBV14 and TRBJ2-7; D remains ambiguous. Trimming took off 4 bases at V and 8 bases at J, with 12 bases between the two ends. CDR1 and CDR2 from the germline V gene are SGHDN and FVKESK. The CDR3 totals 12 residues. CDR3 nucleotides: TGTGCCAGCAGCCCAACGCGGTACCAGCAGTACTTC. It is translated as CASSPTRYQQYF.

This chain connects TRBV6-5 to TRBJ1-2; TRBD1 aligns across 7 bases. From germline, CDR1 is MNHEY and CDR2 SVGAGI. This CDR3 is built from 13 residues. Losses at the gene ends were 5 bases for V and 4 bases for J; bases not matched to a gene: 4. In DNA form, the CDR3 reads TGTGCCAGCAGTCTGGGACAGACCTATGGCTACACCTTC. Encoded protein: CASSLGQTYGYTF.

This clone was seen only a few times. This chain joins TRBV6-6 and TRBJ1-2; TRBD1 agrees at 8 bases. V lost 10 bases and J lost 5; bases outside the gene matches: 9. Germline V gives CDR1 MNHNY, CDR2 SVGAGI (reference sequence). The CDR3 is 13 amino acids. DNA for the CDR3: TGTGCCACCCCCTCCACAGGGGGGTATGGCTACACCTTC. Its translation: CATPSTGGYGYTF.

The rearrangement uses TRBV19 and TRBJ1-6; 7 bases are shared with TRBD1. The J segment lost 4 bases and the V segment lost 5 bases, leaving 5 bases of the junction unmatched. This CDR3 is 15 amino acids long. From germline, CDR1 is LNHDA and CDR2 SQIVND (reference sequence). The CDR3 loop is CASSGDSLYNSPLHF. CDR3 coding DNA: TGTGCCAGTAGTGGGGACAGCTTGTATAATTCACCCCTCCACTTT.

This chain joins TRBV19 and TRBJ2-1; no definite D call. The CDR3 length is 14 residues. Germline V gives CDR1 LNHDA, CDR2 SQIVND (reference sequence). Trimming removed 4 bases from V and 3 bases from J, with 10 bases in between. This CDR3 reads CASSSPRGYNEQFF. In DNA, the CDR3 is TGTGCCAGTAGTAGCCCTCGAGGCTACAATGAGCAGTTCTTC.

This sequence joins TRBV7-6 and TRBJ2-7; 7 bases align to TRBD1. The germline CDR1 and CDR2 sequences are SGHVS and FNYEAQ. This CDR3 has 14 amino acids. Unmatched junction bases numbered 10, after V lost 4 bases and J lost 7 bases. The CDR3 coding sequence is TGTGCCAGCAGCTCCAGACAGGGTTCTAGGGAGCAGTACTTC. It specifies CASSSRQGSREQYF.

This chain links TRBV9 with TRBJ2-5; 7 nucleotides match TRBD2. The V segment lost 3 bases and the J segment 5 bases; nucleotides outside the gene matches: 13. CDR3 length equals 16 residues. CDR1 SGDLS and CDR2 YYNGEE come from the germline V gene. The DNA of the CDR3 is TGTGCCAGCAGCGATATACCGGGACTAATCCCGGAGACCCAGTACTTC. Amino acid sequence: CASSDIPGLIPETQYF.

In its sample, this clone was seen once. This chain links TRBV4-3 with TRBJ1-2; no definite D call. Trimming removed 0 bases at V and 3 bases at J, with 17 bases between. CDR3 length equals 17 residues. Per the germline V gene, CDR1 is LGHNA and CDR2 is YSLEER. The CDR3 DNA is TGCGCCAGCAGCCAAGATCAGAGAGGGCCTGGCCACTATGGCTACACCTTC. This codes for CASSQDQRGPGHYGYTF.

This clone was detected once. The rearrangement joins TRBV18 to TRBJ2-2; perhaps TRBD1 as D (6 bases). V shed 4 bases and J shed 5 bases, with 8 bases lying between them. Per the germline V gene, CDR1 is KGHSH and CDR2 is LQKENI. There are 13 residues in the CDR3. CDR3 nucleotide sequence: TGTGCCAGCTCACACGACAGGACCGGGGAGCTGTTTTTT. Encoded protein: CASSHDRTGELFF.

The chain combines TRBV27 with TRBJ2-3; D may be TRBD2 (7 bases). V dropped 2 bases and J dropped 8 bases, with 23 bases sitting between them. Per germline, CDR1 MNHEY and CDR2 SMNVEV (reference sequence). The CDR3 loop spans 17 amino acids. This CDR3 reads CASSLAGAGQVHSTQYF. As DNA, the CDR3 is TGTGCCAGCAGTTTAGCGGGGGCGGGTCAGGTTCATAGTACGCAGTATTTT.